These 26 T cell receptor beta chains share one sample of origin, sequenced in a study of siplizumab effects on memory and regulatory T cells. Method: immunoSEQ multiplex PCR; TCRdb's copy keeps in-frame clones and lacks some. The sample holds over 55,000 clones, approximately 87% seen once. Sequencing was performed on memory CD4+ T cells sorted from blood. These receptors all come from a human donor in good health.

The CDR3 coding sequence is TGTGCCAGCAGCACCCCCGGGGGAGGGGAAGAGACCCAGTACTTC. It encodes CASSTPGGGEETQYF. The V call is TRBV5-4, the J call TRBJ2-5; 7 bases match TRBD2. The V gene end was trimmed by 4 bases and the J gene end by 3 bases; junction bases not matched to a gene: 9. Germline CDR1 and CDR2: SGHNT and YYREEE (reference sequence). The CDR3 is made up of 15 amino acids.

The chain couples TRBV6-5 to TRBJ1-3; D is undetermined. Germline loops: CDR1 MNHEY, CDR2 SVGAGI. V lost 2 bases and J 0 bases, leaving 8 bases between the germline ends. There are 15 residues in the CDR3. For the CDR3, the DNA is TGTGCCAGCAGTTACCAGTCCACCTCTGGAAACACCATATATTTT. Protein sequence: CASSYQSTSGNTIYF.

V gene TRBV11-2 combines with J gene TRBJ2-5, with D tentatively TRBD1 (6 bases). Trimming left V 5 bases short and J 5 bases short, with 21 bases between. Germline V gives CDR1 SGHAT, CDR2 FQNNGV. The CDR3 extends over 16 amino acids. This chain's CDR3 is CASSPLTTGHGETQYF. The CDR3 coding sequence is TGTGCCAGCAGCCCTCTTACGACAGGACATGGGGAGACCCAGTACTTC.

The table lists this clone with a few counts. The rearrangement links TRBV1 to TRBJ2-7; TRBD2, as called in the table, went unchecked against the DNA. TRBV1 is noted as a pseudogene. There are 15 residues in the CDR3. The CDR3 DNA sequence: TGCACCAGCAGCCCGGGACTTCCAAATTACTACGAGCAGTACTTC. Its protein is CTSSPGLPNYYEQYF.

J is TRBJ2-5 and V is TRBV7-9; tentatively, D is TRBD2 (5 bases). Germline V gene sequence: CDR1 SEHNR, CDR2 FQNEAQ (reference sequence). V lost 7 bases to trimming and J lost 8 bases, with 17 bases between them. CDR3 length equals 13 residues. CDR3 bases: TGTGCCAGCACCGAGGGATTTATAGGTACCCAGTACTTC. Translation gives CASTEGFIGTQYF.

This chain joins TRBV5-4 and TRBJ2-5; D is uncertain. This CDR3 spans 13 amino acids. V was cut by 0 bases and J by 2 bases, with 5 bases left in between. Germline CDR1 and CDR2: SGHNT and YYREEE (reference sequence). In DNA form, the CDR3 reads TGTGCCAGCAGCTTGGTCTTTCAAGAGACCCAGTACTTC. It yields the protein CASSLVFQETQYF.

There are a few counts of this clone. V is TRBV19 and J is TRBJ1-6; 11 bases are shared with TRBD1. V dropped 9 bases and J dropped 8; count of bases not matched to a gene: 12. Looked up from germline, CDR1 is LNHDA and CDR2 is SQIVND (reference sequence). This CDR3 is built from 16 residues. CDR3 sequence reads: CASRRRPGQGDSPLHF. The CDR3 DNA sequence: TGTGCCAGCCGTCGACGACCGGGACAGGGGGATTCACCCCTCCACTTT.

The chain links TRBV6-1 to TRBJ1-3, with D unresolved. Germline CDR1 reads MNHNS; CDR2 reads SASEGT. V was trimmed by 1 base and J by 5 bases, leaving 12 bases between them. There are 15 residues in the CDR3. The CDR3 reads CASSEVESPRNTIYF. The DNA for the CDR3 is TGTGCCAGCAGTGAAGTTGAAAGCCCTCGAAACACCATATATTTT.

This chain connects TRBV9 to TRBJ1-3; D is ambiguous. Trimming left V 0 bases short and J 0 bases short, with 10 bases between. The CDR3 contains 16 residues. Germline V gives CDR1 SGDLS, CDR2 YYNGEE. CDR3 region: CASSVVGSPSGNTIYF. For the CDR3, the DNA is TGTGCCAGCAGCGTAGTGGGCAGCCCCTCTGGAAACACCATATATTTT.

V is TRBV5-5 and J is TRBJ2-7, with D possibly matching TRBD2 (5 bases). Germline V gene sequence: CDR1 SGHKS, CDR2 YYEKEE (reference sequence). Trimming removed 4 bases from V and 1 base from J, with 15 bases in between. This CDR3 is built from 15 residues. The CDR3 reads CASSNIQSGSYEQYF. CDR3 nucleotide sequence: TGTGCCAGCAGCAACATCCAGTCGGGGTCCTACGAGCAGTACTTC.

In DNA, the CDR3 is TGTGCCAGCAGCCCCCGGGTGAGCGGGAGTGGTAATGAGCAGTTCTTC. Protein sequence: CASSPRVSGSGNEQFF. The V gene is TRBV7-2, the J gene TRBJ2-1, with 8 bases lining up with TRBD2. V trimming: 5 bases; J trimming: 7 bases; junction bases outside the gene matches: 13. CDR1 and CDR2 from the germline V gene are SGHTA and FQGNSA. The CDR3 loop spans 16 amino acids.

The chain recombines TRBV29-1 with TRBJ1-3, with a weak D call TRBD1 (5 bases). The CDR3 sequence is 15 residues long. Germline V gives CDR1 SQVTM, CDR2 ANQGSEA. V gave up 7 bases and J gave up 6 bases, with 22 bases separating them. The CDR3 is CSATISYTGKNTIYF. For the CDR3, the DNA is TGCAGCGCTACGATATCCTATACAGGAAAAAACACCATATATTTT.

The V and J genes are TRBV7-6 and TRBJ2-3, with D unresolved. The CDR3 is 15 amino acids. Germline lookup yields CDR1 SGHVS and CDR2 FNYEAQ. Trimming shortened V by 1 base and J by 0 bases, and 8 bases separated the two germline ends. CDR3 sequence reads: CASSLVLTSTDTQYF. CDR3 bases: TGTGCCAGCAGCTTAGTCTTAACTAGCACAGATACGCAGTATTTT.

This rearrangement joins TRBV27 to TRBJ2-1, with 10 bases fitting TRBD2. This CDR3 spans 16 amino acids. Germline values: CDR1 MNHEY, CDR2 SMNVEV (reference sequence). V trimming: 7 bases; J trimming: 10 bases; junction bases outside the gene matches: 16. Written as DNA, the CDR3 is TGTGCCAGCACCACGGCGGCGAGCGGGAGGGCGCCCGAGCAGTTCTTC. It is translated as CASTTAASGRAPEQFF.

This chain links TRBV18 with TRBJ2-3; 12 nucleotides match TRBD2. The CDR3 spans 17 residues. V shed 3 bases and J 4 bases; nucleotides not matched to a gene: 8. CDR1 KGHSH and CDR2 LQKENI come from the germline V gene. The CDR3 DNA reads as TGTGCCAGCTCACCCATCCCATCTAGCGGGGGGGCAGATACGCAGTATTTT. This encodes CASSPIPSSGGADTQYF.

CDR3 sequence (DNA): TGTGCCAGTAGTATCCTCGGATCGAACACCGGGGAGCTGTTTTTT. Protein: CASSILGSNTGELFF. The J gene is TRBJ2-2, the V gene TRBV19; D gene ambiguous. Trimming stripped 3 bases from V and 0 bases from J, with 8 bases between. The germline V gene encodes CDR1 LNHDA and CDR2 SQIVND (reference sequence). The CDR3 loop spans 15 amino acids.

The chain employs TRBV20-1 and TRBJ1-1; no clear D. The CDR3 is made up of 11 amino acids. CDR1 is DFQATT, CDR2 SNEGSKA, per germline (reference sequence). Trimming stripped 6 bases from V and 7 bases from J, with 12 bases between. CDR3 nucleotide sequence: TGCAGTGCGCCCCGGGTTAGTGAAGCTTTCTTT. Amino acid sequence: CSAPRVSEAFF.

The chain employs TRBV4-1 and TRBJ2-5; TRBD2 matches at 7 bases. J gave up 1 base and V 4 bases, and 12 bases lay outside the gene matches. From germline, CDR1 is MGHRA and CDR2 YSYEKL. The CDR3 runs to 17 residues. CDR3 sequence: CASSPPPASGLQETQYF. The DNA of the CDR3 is TGCGCCAGCAGCCCGCCCCCCGCTAGCGGCCTCCAAGAGACCCAGTACTTC.

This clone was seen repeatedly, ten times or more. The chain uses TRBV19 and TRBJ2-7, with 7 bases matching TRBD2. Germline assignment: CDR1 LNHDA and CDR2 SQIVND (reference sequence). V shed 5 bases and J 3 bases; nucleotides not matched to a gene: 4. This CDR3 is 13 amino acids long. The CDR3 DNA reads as TGTGCCAGTAGTCACGGACTAGTCTACGAGCAGTACTTC. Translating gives CASSHGLVYEQYF.

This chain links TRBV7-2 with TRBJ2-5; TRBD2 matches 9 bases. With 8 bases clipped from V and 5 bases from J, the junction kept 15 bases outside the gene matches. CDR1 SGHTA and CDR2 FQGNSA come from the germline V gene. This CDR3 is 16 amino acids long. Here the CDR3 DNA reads TGTGCCAGCCTCCCCGGGGGGCGGGGGGGCGTGGAGACCCAGTACTTC. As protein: CASLPGGRGGVETQYF.

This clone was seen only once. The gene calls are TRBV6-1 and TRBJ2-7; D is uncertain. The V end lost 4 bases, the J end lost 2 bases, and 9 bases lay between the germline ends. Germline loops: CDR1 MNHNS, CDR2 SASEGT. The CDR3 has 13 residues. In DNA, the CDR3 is TGTGCCAGCAGTGTAGACACCACCTACGAGCAGTACTTC. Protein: CASSVDTTYEQYF.

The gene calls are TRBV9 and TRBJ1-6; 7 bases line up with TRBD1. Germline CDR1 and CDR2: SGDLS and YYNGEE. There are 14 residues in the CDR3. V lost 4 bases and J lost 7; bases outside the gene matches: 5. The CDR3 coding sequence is TGTGCCAGCAGCTCGGGACAGACAAATTCACCCCTCCACTTT. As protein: CASSSGQTNSPLHF.

CDR3 sequence reads: CATIQDYEQYF. The CDR3, as DNA: TGTGCCACCATACAGGATTACGAGCAGTACTTC. The chain employs TRBV6-1 and TRBJ2-7, with a weak D call TRBD1 (5 bases). This CDR3 region has 11 residues. Germline CDR1 and CDR2: MNHNS and SASEGT. Trimming pared 10 bases from V and 4 bases from J, leaving 11 bases between.

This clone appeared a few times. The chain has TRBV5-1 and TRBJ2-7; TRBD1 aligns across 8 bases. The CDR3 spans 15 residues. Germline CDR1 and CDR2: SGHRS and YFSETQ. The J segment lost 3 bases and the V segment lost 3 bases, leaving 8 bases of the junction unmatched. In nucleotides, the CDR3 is TGCGCCAGCAGCTCGGGACAGGTAAACGTCTACGAGCAGTACTTC. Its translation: CASSSGQVNVYEQYF.

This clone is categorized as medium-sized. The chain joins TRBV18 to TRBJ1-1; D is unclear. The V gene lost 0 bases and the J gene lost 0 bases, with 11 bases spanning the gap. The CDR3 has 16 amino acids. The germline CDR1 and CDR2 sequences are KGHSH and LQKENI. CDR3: CASSPPNGRMNTEAFF. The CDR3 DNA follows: TGTGCCAGCTCACCACCGAACGGGCGAATGAACACTGAAGCTTTCTTT.

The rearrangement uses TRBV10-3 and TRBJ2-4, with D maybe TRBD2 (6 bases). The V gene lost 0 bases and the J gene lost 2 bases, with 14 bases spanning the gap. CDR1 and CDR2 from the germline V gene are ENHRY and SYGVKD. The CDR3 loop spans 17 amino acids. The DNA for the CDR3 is TGTGCCATCAGTGAGTCGGGAGGCGCGGGGTCCAAAAACATTCAGTACTTC. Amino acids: CAISESGGAGSKNIQYF.